The 29 T cell receptor beta chains reported below all come from one sample, sequenced in a study of metastatic and nonmetastatic thyroid tumors. TCRdb re-called the PCR reads with MiXCR. This table holds approximately 15,000 clones, about 30% found once. Thyroid surgery was performed in patients who had received no treatment beforehand. Sequencing used tumor tissue. The receptors stem from a female donor with papillary thyroid cancer or a benign thyroid nodule (not recorded which). Some clones in this sample may be carry-over from other donors' samples.

This clone was counted a few times. V is TRBV20-1 and J is TRBJ1-5; perhaps TRBD1 as D (5 bases). The CDR3 contains 14 residues. Germline V lookup: CDR1 DFQATT, CDR2 SNEGSKA (reference sequence). The ends were cut back, 4 bases at V and 4 bases at J, with 14 bases in the middle. The CDR3 protein is CSAKDAGVNQPQHF. The DNA for the CDR3 is TGCAGTGCTAAAGATGCGGGGGTTAATCAGCCCCAGCATTTT.

CDR3 sequence: CSATGTGQRTLHF. The DNA of the CDR3 is TGCAGTGCAACAGGGACGGGTCAAAGGACCCTCCACTTT. The chain uses TRBV20-1 and TRBJ1-6, with a possible D match to TRBD1 (6 bases). This CDR3 is 13 amino acids long. The V and J ends lost 6 bases and 14 bases respectively, with 20 bases between them. In germline, CDR1 is DFQATT, CDR2 SNEGSKA (reference sequence).

The chain links TRBV20-1 to TRBJ2-7; TRBD2 might be the D (7 bases). Germline V gives CDR1 DFQATT, CDR2 SNEGSKA (reference sequence). CDR3 length: 16 residues. V was pared by 0 bases and J by 1 base, with 16 bases between. The CDR3 sequence is CSARDIGGLSSYEQYF. As DNA, the CDR3 is TGCAGTGCTAGAGATATAGGGGGACTATCTTCCTACGAGCAGTACTTC.

This clone was detected ten times or more. For the CDR3, the DNA is TGCAGTGCTAGCGTGGGGGCCCTAAGAAGGGAGACCCAGTACTTC. Translated: CSASVGALRRETQYF. V is TRBV20-1 and J is TRBJ2-5; D may be TRBD1 (6 bases). The CDR3 runs 15 residues. CDR1 DFQATT and CDR2 SNEGSKA come from the germline V gene (reference sequence). The germline V and J ends were trimmed by 3 bases and 5 bases, with 19 bases remaining between them.

A remark on this clone: Other DNA sequences of this sample code for an identical CDR3. The CDR3 loop reads CSARGTSGGDTGELFF. CDR3 bases: TGCAGTGCTAGAGGGACTAGCGGGGGTGACACCGGGGAGCTGTTTTTT. J is TRBJ2-2 and V is TRBV20-1; 13 bases match TRBD2. The CDR3 spans 16 residues. V was pared by 1 base and J by 3 bases, with 2 bases of the junction left unmatched. Germline CDR1 and CDR2: DFQATT and SNEGSKA (reference sequence).

Regarding this clone: The junction does not match germline at one end; this may be a read error. The V gene is TRBV9, the J gene TRBJ1-6, with D perhaps matching TRBD1 (5 bases). The V gene's germline CDR1 is SGDLS and CDR2 YYNGEE. The CDR3 runs to 14 residues. The CDR3: CASSVRDGNSPINF. The CDR3 DNA sequence: TGTGCCAGCAGCGTCAGGGATGGAAATTCACCCATCAACTTT.

V gene TRBV20-1 combines with J gene TRBJ2-7; perhaps TRBD1 as D (6 bases). The V gene's germline CDR1 is DFQATT and CDR2 SNEGSKA (reference sequence). The CDR3 extends over 12 amino acids. Trimming stripped 6 bases from V and 1 base from J, with 10 bases between. The CDR3 loop is CSANDRSYEQYF. The CDR3 bases are TGCAGTGCAAACGACAGGTCCTACGAGCAGTACTTC.

This chain joins TRBV6-5 and TRBJ2-5; possible D gene TRBD1, 6 bases. The length of the CDR3 is 13 residues. V was cut by 4 bases and J by 5 bases, with 11 bases left in between. CDR1 and CDR2 from the germline V gene are MNHEY and SVGAGI. CDR3 amino acids: CASSFPRGETQYF. The CDR3 bases are TGTGCCAGCAGTTTCCCCAGGGGTGAGACCCAGTACTTC.

The chain links TRBV6-4 to TRBJ2-3; 9 nucleotides line up with TRBD1. The CDR3 sequence is 15 residues long. V lost 2 bases, J lost 5 bases, and 5 bases stayed unmatched. The V gene's germline CDR1 is MRHNA and CDR2 SNTAGT. CDR3 in DNA: TGTGCCAGCAGTGACGGGACAGGGTCGGGAGATACGCAGTATTTT. It specifies CASSDGTGSGDTQYF.

In this sample, this clone turned up many times. The V and J genes are TRBV27 and TRBJ2-3; D remains unclear. V was cut by 4 bases and J by 4 bases, with 3 bases left in between. Germline V gene lookup returns CDR1 MNHEY and CDR2 SMNVEV (reference sequence). The length of the CDR3 is 11 residues. CDR3 sequence: CASSSADTQYF. The CDR3 coding sequence is TGTGCCAGCAGTTCTGCAGATACGCAGTATTTT.

This clone was seen repeatedly, ten times or more. This rearrangement joins TRBV7-9 to TRBJ1-6; D is undetermined. The germline gives CDR1 SEHNR, CDR2 FQNEAQ (reference sequence). V lost 0 bases to trimming and J lost 5 bases, with 8 bases between them. The CDR3 sequence is 15 residues long. The CDR3, as DNA: TGTGCCAGCAGCTTAGCCGAGCTTCATAATTCACCCCTCCACTTT. Translated, it gives CASSLAELHNSPLHF.

This clone is medium-sized. The rearrangement joins TRBV6-5 to TRBJ2-1; TRBD2 matches 7 bases. With V trimmed by 7 bases and J by 7 bases, 19 bases remained unmatched. CDR3 length: 17 residues. The germline V gene encodes CDR1 MNHEY and CDR2 SVGAGI. CDR3: CASMERLAGRGGNEQFF. The CDR3 nucleotides read TGTGCCAGCATGGAGAGGCTGGCGGGGAGGGGTGGGAATGAGCAGTTCTTC.

This clone was picked up many times. A much larger clone differs by one base, so this may be a read error. The identical CDR3 is also encoded by other nucleotide sequences in the sample. This sequence joins TRBV20-1 and TRBJ2-1; D ambiguous. CDR1 DFQATT and CDR2 SNEGSKA come from the germline V gene (reference sequence). Trimming took off 6 bases at V and 6 bases at J, with 18 bases between the two ends. The CDR3 is 14 residues long. CDR3 protein: CSASPHRGRNEQFF. The CDR3 DNA sequence: TGCAGTGCATCCCCACATCGTGGGCGCAATGAGCAGTTCTTC.

The chain combines TRBV4-1 with TRBJ2-2; D is uncertain. Trimming pared 6 bases from V and 4 bases from J, leaving 12 bases between. From germline, CDR1 is MGHRA and CDR2 YSYEKL. The CDR3 is 14 residues long. For the CDR3, the DNA is TGCGCCAGCAGAAGAAGGGAAGTCACCGGGGAGCTGTTTTTT. Amino acid sequence: CASRRREVTGELFF.

This clone was seen ten or more times. The same CDR3 also results from other DNA sequences found in this sample. The rearrangement uses TRBV19 and TRBJ2-7; 7 positions match TRBD1. The V and J ends lost 5 bases and 0 bases, in that order; junction bases with no gene match: 10. The length of the CDR3 is 16 residues. Germline V gene data show CDR1 as LNHDA and CDR2 as SQIVND (reference sequence). As DNA, the CDR3 is TGTGCCAGTAGTTCGGACCCCGGGACAGCCTCCTACGAGCAGTACTTC. Residues: CASSSDPGTASYEQYF.

This clone was counted a few times. Possible read error: a much larger clone is one base away. The sample has other DNA sequences that encode this CDR3 too. The chain joins TRBV14 to TRBJ1-1, with 7 bases aligning to TRBD1. The V gene's germline CDR1 is SGHDN and CDR2 FVKESK. The CDR3 length is 15 residues. The CDR3 sequence is CASSPGTAWNTEAFF. CDR3 sequence (DNA): TGTGCCAGCAGCCCCGGGACAGCTTGGAACACTGAAGCCTTCTTT. Full variable domain (missing parts from reference TRBV14 and TRBJ1-1): EAGVTQFPSHSVIEKGQTVTLRCDPISGHDNLYWYRRVMGKEIKFLLHFVKESKQDESGMPNNRFLAERTGGTYSTLKVQPAELEDSGVYFCASSPGTAWNTEAFFGQGTRLTVV.

With respect to this clone: The junction and the germline gene differ at one end; a read error may be behind it. This chain links TRBV6-4 with TRBJ2-3, with 8 bases aligning to TRBD2. Germline lookup yields CDR1 MRHNA and CDR2 SNTAGT. The CDR3 length is 14 residues. The CDR3 loop reads CVSSDSGGTDTQYF. For the CDR3, the DNA is TGTGTCAGCAGTGACTCGGGGGGGACAGATACGCAGTATTTT.

In its sample, this clone was seen many times. The chain joins TRBV5-6 to TRBJ1-1; D gene uncertain. Germline CDR1 and CDR2: SGHDT and YYEEEE. The CDR3 has 14 amino acids. Trimming left V 1 base short and J 1 base short, with 8 bases between. CDR3 in amino acids: CASSLSGENTEAFF. CDR3 coding DNA: TGTGCCAGCAGCTTGAGTGGAGAGAACACTGAAGCTTTCTTT. The variable domain in full, completed from reference TRBV5-6 and TRBJ1-1, reads DAGVTQSPTHLIKTRGQQVTLRCSPKSGHDTVSWYQQALGQGPQFIFQYYEEEERQRGNFPDRFSGHQFPNYSSELNVNALLLGDSALYLCASSLSGENTEAFFGQGTRLTVV.

The sample holds many counts of this clone. The V and J genes are TRBV24-1 and TRBJ2-3, with 12 nucleotides matching TRBD1. Germline CDR1 reads KGHDR; CDR2 reads SFDVKD. V lost 4 bases, J lost 2 bases, and 3 bases stayed unmatched. The CDR3 spans 16 residues. The CDR3 DNA sequence: TGTGCCACCAGTGAGGGGACAGGGGGCCACACAGATACGCAGTATTTT. This sequence encodes CATSEGTGGHTDTQYF.

Judged by abundance, this clone is medium-sized. The chain uses TRBV19 and TRBJ1-2; D call uncertain. From germline, CDR1 is LNHDA and CDR2 SQIVND (reference sequence). Trimming removed 2 bases at V and 0 bases at J, with 7 bases between. This CDR3 is 14 amino acids long. As DNA, the CDR3 is TGTGCCAGTAGTATAAGAACAGCTAACTATGGCTACACCTTC. It specifies CASSIRTANYGYTF.

This clone was found many times. The gene calls are TRBV9 and TRBJ2-3; D tentatively fits TRBD1 or TRBD2 (5 bases each). The CDR3 has 15 residues. The germline V gene encodes CDR1 SGDLS and CDR2 YYNGEE. The V and J ends lost 0 bases and 1 base respectively, with 9 bases between them. CDR3 sequence reads: CASSVEGRGTDTQYF. The CDR3 nucleotides read TGTGCCAGCAGCGTAGAGGGGCGGGGCACAGATACGCAGTATTTT.

The V gene is TRBV7-2, the J gene TRBJ1-2, with D perhaps TRBD1 (5 bases). Trimming removed 4 bases from V and 4 bases from J, with 13 bases in between. Germline CDR1 and CDR2: SGHTA and FQGNSA. The CDR3 is 14 residues long. CDR3 sequence: CASSSSGTAYGYTF. For the CDR3, the DNA is TGTGCCAGCAGCTCCTCGGGGACTGCCTATGGCTACACCTTC.

This clone appeared a single time. The V and J genes are TRBV7-8 and TRBJ1-6, with 9 bases matching TRBD1. Per germline, CDR1 SGHVS and CDR2 FQNEAQ. This CDR3 is 16 amino acids long. V lost 4 bases to trimming and J lost 7 bases; unmatched junction nucleotides: 8. CDR3 in DNA: TGTGCCAGCAGCTACCACGTCGACAGGGGGAATTCACCCCTCCACTTT. Its translation: CASSYHVDRGNSPLHF.

This clone has only a few counts. V usage is TRBV10-3 and J usage is TRBJ2-7; 9 bases line up with TRBD2. The ends lost 7 bases at V and 5 bases at J; junction bases unmatched: 12. The CDR3 runs to 15 residues. The V gene's germline CDR1 is ENHRY and CDR2 SYGVKD. CDR3 loop: CAIISSGRSIDEQYF. CDR3 bases: TGTGCCATCATTTCCAGCGGGAGGTCTATCGACGAGCAGTACTTC.

This clone has a handful of counts. This rearrangement joins TRBV12-3 or TRBV12-4 to TRBJ2-7; TRBD1 matches at 8 bases. Trimming cost V 6 bases and J 5 bases; bases outside gene matches: 9. CDR3 length: 14 amino acids. CDR3 in amino acids: CASSQWTGTDEQYF. The DNA of the CDR3 is TGTGCCAGCAGCCAGTGGACAGGGACGGACGAGCAGTACTTC.

This clone has a handful of counts. The chain combines TRBV19 with TRBJ2-7; D tentatively reads TRBD1 or TRBD2 (5 bases each). V was pared by 7 bases and J by 2 bases, with 9 bases between. The CDR3 contains 12 residues. Germline V gives CDR1 LNHDA, CDR2 SQIVND (reference sequence). The CDR3 nucleotides read TGTGCCAGTAAGGGACCACCCTACGAGCAGTACTTC. This codes for CASKGPPYEQYF.

In this sample, this clone is medium-sized. The chain links TRBV6-5 to TRBJ2-6; D perhaps matches TRBD1 (5 bases). Germline V gene sequence: CDR1 MNHEY, CDR2 SVGAGI. V lost 0 bases and J lost 0, with 12 bases in between. This CDR3 comprises 18 residues. CDR3 region: CASSYSSPGYSGANVLTF. CDR3 bases: TGTGCCAGCAGTTACTCGAGCCCAGGGTACTCTGGGGCCAACGTCCTGACTTTC.

Remarks on this clone: One end of the junction is discordant with germline, which a read error may explain. The chain links TRBV28 to TRBJ1-2; D is uncertain. The CDR3 covers 15 residues. Germline CDR1 is MDHEN and CDR2 is SYDVKM. CDR3 amino acids: CASILYSAYLRGYTF. CDR3 sequence (DNA): TGTGCCAGCATTTTATACAGCGCATACCTGCGTGGCTACACCTTC.

This clone has a count of ten or more. The V gene is TRBV6-2 or TRBV6-3, the J gene TRBJ2-3, with 7 bases aligning to TRBD2. Germline V gene data show CDR1 as MNHEY and CDR2 as SVGEGT. V shed 3 bases, J shed 0 bases, and the junction held 9 bases outside the gene matches. This CDR3 spans 17 amino acids. For the CDR3, the DNA is TGTGCCAGCAGTTATTCCCTACTAGCGTCTAGCACAGATACGCAGTATTTT. Translating it yields CASSYSLLASSTDTQYF.